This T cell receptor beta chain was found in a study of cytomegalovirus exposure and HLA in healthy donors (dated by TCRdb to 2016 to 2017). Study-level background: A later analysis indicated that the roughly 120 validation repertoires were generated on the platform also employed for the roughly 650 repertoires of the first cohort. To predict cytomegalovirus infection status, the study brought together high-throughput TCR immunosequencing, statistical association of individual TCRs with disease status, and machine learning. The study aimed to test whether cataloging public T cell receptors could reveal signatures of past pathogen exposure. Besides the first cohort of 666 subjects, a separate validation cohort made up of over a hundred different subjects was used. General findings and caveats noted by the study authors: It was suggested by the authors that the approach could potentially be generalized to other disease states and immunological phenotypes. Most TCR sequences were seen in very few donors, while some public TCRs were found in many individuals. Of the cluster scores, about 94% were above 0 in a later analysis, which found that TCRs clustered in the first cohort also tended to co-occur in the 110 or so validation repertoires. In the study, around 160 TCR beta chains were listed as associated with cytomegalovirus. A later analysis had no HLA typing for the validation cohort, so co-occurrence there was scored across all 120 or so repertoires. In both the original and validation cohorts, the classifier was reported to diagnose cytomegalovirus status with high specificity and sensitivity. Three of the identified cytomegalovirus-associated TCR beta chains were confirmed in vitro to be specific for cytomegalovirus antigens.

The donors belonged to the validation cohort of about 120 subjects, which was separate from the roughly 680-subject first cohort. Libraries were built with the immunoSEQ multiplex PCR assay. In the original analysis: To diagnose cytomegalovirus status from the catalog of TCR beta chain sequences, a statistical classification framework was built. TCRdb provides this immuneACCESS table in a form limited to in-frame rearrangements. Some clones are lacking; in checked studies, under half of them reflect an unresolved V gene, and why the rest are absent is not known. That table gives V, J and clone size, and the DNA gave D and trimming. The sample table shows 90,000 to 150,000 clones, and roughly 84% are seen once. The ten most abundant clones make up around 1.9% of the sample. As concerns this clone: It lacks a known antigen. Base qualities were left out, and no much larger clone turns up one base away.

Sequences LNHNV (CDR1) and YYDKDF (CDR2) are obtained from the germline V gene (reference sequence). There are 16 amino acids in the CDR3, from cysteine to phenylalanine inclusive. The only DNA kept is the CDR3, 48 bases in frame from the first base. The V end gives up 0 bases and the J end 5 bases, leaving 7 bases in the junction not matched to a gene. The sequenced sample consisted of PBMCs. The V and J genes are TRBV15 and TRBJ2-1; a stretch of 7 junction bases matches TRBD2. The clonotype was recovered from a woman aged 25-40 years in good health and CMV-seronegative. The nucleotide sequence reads TGTGCCACCAGCAGAGATCAGGGCGGGGGTCACAATGAGCAGTTCTTC. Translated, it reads CATSRDQGGGHNEQFF. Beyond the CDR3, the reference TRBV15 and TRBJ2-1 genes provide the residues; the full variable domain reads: DAMVIQNPRYQVTQFGKPVTLSCSQTLNHNVMYWYQQKSSQAPKLLFHYYDKDFNNEADTPDNFQSRRPNTSFCFLDIRSPGLGDTAMYLCATSRDQGGGHNEQFFGPGTRLTVL.